Following are 17 T cell receptor beta chains from one sample sequenced in a study of blood T cells in healthy people across ages. Primers used in a second PCR of about 6 to 11 cycles were a sample-barcoded 5' primer and a J-beta primer mix. TCRdb reprocessed the 5' RACE reads with MiXCR, giving one entry per CDR3 protein. The table lists under 1,000,000 distinct CDR3 sequences, around 34% of them singletons. The sequenced sample was blood. These receptors were taken from a man in his late teens or twenties in good health.

This clonotype was counted a few times. The chain couples TRBV3-1 to TRBJ2-4; 8 bases fit TRBD2. This CDR3 is 20 amino acids long. The junction had 18 bases not matched to a gene; V was cut back by 4 bases and J by 1 base. Germline V gene data show CDR1 as LGHDT and CDR2 as YNNKEL (reference sequence). CDR3 nucleotides: TGTGCCAGCAGCCCTACTAGTAGCGGGGTCTTCGGAGGGGCCAAAAACATTCAGTACTTC. It encodes CASSPTSSGVFGGAKNIQYF.

Many counts were recorded for this clonotype. The rearrangement links TRBV5-1 to TRBJ2-3; D is unresolved. V was pared by 0 bases and J by 0 bases, with 8 bases between. Per germline, CDR1 SGHRS and CDR2 YFSETQ. The CDR3 runs to 15 residues. The CDR3 loop is CASSLAGQSTDTQYF. The DNA of the CDR3 is TGCGCCAGCAGCTTGGCCGGCCAGAGCACAGATACGCAGTATTTT.

As concerns this clonotype: Mismatch with germline at one junction end may stem from a read error. The chain combines TRBV7-9 with TRBJ2-3, with D possibly TRBD1 on 5 matching bases. The germline V gene has CDR1 SEHNR and CDR2 FQNEAQ (reference sequence). The CDR3 totals 18 residues. The CDR3 DNA is TGTGCCAACAGCTTAGAGGCCCAACATCGCAGGGGCACAGATACGCAGTATTTT. Protein product: CANSLEAQHRRGTDTQYF.

This chain uses TRBV25-1 with TRBJ1-4; D not certain. The CDR3 has 11 residues. With 4 bases removed from V and 16 bases from J, the gap between germline ends came to 13 bases. The germline V gene encodes CDR1 MGHDK and CDR2 SYGVNS. The CDR3 here is CASSADFRTFF. The CDR3 DNA sequence: TGTGCCAGCAGTGCGGACTTCCGGACGTTTTTT. Full variable domain (missing parts from reference TRBV25-1 and TRBJ1-4): EADIYQTPRYLVIGTGKKITLECSQTMGHDKMYWYQQDPGMELHLIHYSYGVNSTEKGDLSSESTVSRIRTEHFPLTLESARPSHTSQYLCASSADFRTFFGSGTQLSVL.

A few counts support this clonotype. This chain joins TRBV28 and TRBJ2-7; 8 nucleotides line up with TRBD1. Germline CDR1 MDHEN, CDR2 SYDVKM. The CDR3 runs to 15 residues. V shed 10 bases and J 7 bases; nucleotides not matched to a gene: 18. The CDR3 spells CANISPNRGANEQYF. CDR3 bases: TGTGCCAATATTTCTCCTAACAGGGGGGCCAATGAGCAGTACTTC.

This clonotype turned up a few times. The chain combines TRBV5-1 with TRBJ2-1; TRBD2 agrees at 10 bases. This CDR3 is built from 15 residues. In germline, CDR1 is SGHRS, CDR2 YFSETQ. The J segment lost 5 bases and the V segment lost 0 bases, leaving 2 bases of the junction unmatched. As DNA, the CDR3 is TGCGCCAGCAGCTTGGTTAGCGGGGGGAACAATGAGCAGTTCTTC. It is translated as CASSLVSGGNNEQFF.

The chain is built from TRBV6-6 and TRBJ1-2; no clear D. This CDR3 is 17 amino acids long. Germline V CDR1 and CDR2: MNHNY, SVGAGI (reference sequence). Trimming pared 3 bases from V and 4 bases from J, leaving 21 bases between. The DNA of the CDR3 is TGTGCCAGCAGTTATCCATCGGAGGGTGGGGAGGTCTATGGCTACACCTTC. Translating gives CASSYPSEGGEVYGYTF.

The table lists this clonotype with a few counts. V is TRBV20-1 and J is TRBJ1-4; 9 bases agree with TRBD1. CDR3 size: 15 residues. Germline V lookup: CDR1 DFQATT, CDR2 SNEGSKA (reference sequence). The junction had 7 bases not matched to a gene; V was cut back by 6 bases and J by 2 bases. This CDR3 is CSAAGTGYTNEKLFF. The DNA for the CDR3 is TGCAGTGCGGCCGGGACAGGGTACACTAATGAAAAACTGTTTTTT.

The chain has TRBV12-3 or TRBV12-4 and TRBJ2-3, with D perhaps being TRBD1 or TRBD2 (5 bases each). The V end was cut by 5 bases, the J end by 10 bases, with 16 bases between. The length of the CDR3 is 13 residues. CDR3 sequence: CASSALRGRPQYF. The DNA of the CDR3 is TGTGCCAGCAGTGCCCTCCGGGGACGCCCGCAGTATTTT.

CDR3 DNA: TGTGCCAGCAGCAGGGGGGCCGCCACAGATACGCAGTATTTT. This sequence encodes CASSRGAATDTQYF. The J gene is TRBJ2-3, the V gene TRBV6-5, with D maybe TRBD1 (7 bases). The CDR3 spans 14 residues. CDR1 is MNHEY, CDR2 SVGAGI, per germline. V was pared by 6 bases and J by 2 bases, with 12 bases between.

This clonotype was counted between two and nine times. V is TRBV12-3 or TRBV12-4 and J is TRBJ1-2, with D possibly being TRBD1 (5 bases). The CDR3 contains 16 residues. The V end was cut by 7 bases, the J end by 4 bases, with 22 bases between. CDR3 sequence: CASTPRGPGHAYGYTF. The CDR3 DNA reads as TGTGCCAGCACTCCCAGAGGCCCAGGACACGCCTATGGCTACACCTTC.

V and J are TRBV20-1 and TRBJ2-1; 7 bases map to TRBD1. The germline gives CDR1 DFQATT, CDR2 SNEGSKA (reference sequence). The V gene end was trimmed by 6 bases and the J gene end by 8 bases; junction bases not matched to a gene: 10. This CDR3 has 13 residues. CDR3 amino acids: CSAAPTGNYEQFF. For the CDR3, the DNA is TGCAGTGCCGCACCGACAGGGAACTATGAGCAGTTCTTC.

This sequence joins TRBV2 and TRBJ1-1; 9 nucleotides match TRBD1. V gave up 9 bases and J gave up 2 bases; unmatched junction bases: 4. The CDR3 is 13 amino acids. From germline, CDR1 is SNHLY and CDR2 FYNNEI. The chain's CDR3 is CASQGQGNTEAFF. The CDR3 DNA reads TGTGCCAGTCAGGGACAGGGTAACACTGAAGCTTTCTTT.

The gene calls are TRBV20-1 and TRBJ1-1; 10 bases are shared with TRBD1. CDR3 size: 15 residues. Looked up from germline, CDR1 is DFQATT and CDR2 is SNEGSKA (reference sequence). V gave up 2 bases and J gave up 3 bases; unmatched junction bases: 6. CDR3 sequence: CSARPRTGGYTEAFF. The CDR3 coding sequence is TGCAGTGCTAGACCGCGGACAGGGGGATACACTGAAGCTTTCTTT.

As for this clonotype: At one of its ends the junction is not consistent with the germline gene, which may arise from a read error. V gene TRBV6-5 combines with J gene TRBJ1-1; D gene ambiguous. Germline V CDR1 and CDR2: MNHEY, SVGAGI. This CDR3 contains 13 residues. The CDR3 loop reads CDSRPQADTEAFF. CDR3 DNA sequence: TGTGACAGCAGACCCCAGGCGGACACTGAAGCTTTCTTT.

This clonotype showed up many times. The chain carries TRBV5-1 and TRBJ2-5; possible D gene TRBD1, 5 bases. The CDR3 loop spans 14 amino acids. With 4 bases removed from V and 5 bases from J, the gap between germline ends came to 15 bases. Germline V CDR1 and CDR2: SGHRS, YFSETQ. As DNA, the CDR3 is TGCGCCAGCAGCCTCGGACACTCTGGGGAGACCCAGTACTTC. This gives the protein CASSLGHSGETQYF.

Concerning this clonotype: One end of the junction is discordant with germline, which a read error may explain. The genes are TRBV12-3 or TRBV12-4 and TRBJ2-1, with a tentative D call TRBD2 (5 bases). CDR3 length: 16 amino acids. The CDR3 loop is CASKAPSGQSYNGQFF. The CDR3 DNA is TGTGCCAGCAAAGCGCCAAGCGGCCAATCCTACAATGGGCAGTTCTTC.